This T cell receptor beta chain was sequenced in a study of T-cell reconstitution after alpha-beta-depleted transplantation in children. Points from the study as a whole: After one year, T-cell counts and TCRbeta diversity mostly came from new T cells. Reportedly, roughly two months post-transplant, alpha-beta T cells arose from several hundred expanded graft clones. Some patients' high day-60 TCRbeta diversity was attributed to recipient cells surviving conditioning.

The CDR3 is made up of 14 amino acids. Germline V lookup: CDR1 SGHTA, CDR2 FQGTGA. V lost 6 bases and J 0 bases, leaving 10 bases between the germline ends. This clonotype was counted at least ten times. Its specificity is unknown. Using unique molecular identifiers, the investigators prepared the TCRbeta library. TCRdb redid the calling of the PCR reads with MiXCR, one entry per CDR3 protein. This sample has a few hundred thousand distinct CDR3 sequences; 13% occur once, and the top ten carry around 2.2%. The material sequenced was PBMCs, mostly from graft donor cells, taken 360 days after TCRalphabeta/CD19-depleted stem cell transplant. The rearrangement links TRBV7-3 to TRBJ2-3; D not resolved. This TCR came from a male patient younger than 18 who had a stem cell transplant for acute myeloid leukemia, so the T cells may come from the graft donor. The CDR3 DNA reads TGTGCCAGCAGTAGAATTTCTAGCACAGATACGCAGTATTTT. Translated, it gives CASSRISSTDTQYF.